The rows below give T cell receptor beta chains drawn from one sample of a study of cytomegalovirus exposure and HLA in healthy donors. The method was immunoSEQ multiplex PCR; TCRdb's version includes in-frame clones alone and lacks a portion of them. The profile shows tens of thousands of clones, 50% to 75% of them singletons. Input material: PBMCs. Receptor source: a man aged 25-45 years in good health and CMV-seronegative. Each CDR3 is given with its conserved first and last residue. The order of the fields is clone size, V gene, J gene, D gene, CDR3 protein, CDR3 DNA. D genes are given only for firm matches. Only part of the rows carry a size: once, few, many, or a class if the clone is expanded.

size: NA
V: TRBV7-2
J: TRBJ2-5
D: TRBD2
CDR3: CASSLARGGQALKETQYF
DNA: TGTGCCAGCAGCTTAGCGCGCGGGGGGCAGGCCCTTAAAGAGACCCAGTACTTC

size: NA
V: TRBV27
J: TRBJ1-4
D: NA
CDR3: CASNKLGADEKLFF
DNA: TGTGCCAGCAATAAGCTAGGGGCGGATGAAAAACTGTTTTTT

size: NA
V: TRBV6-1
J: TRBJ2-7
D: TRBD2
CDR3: CASSERGEAYEQYF
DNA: TGTGCCAGCAGTGAGCGGGGGGAAGCCTACGAGCAGTACTTC

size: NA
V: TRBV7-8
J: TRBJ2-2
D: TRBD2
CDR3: CASSRLAGGATGELFF
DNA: TGTGCCAGCAGCAGGCTAGCGGGGGGCGCGACCGGGGAGCTGTTTTTT

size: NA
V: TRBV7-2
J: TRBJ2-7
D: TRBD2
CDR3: CASSDGTSFLYEQYF
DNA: TGTGCCAGCAGCGATGGGACTAGCTTTCTCTACGAGCAGTACTTC

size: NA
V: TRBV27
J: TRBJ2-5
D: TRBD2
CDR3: CASSRTRGGWQETQYF
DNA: TGTGCCAGCAGTCGGACGCGGGGGGGCTGGCAAGAGACCCAGTACTTC

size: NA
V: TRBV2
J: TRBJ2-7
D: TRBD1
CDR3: CASSDNVVGQRNYEQYF
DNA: TGTGCCAGCAGTGATAATGTGGTGGGACAGAGGAACTACGAGCAGTACTTC

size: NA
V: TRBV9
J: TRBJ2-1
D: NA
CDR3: CASSPPAYDEQFF
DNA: TGTGCCAGCAGCCCCCCCGCCTATGATGAGCAGTTCTTC

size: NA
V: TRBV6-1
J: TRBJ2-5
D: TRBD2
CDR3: CASTWTSGGKETQYF
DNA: TGTGCCAGCACTTGGACTAGCGGGGGGAAGGAGACCCAGTACTTC

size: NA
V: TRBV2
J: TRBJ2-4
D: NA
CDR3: CASTAVIAKNIQYF
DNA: TGTGCCAGCACTGCAGTGATAGCCAAAAACATTCAGTACTTC

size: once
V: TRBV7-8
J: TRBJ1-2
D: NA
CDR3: CASSRVASAYGYTF
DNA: TGTGCCAGCAGTCGAGTCGCCAGCGCTTATGGCTACACCTTC

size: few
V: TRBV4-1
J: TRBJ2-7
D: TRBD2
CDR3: CASSQGRTSGNYEQYF
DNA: TGCGCCAGCAGCCAGGGACGGACTAGCGGGAACTACGAGCAGTACTTC

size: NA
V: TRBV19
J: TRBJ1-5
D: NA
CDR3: CASQPRGYSNQPQHF
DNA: TGTGCCAGCCAACCCAGGGGTTATAGCAATCAGCCCCAGCATTTT

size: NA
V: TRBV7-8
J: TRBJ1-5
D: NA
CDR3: CASSSLGGQPNSNQPQHF
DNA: TGTGCCAGCAGCTCCCTCGGGGGGCAGCCTAATAGCAATCAGCCCCAGCATTTT

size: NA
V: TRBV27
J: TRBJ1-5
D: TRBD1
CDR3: CASRLFSPGTGTLRGNQPQHF
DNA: TGTGCCAGCAGGCTTTTCTCCCCCGGGACAGGGACGCTTCGGGGCAATCAGCCCCAGCATTTT

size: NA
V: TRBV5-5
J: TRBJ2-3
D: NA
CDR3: CASSVQQGLSDTQYF
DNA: TGTGCCAGCAGCGTCCAACAGGGTCTGTCGGATACGCAGTATTTT

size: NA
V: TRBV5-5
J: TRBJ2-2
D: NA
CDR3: CASSLGGRVGTGELFF
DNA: TGTGCCAGCAGCTTGGGAGGCAGGGTAGGGACCGGGGAGCTGTTTTTT

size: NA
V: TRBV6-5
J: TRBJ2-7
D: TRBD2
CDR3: CASSSGLAVSYEQYF
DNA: TGTGCCAGCAGTTCGGGACTAGCGGTATCCTACGAGCAGTACTTC

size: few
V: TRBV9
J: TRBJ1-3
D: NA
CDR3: CASSALTGTAGNTIYF
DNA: TGTGCCAGCAGCGCCCTGACAGGAACGGCGGGAAACACCATATATTTT

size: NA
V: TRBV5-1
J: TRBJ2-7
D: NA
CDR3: CASSLQGGYEQYF
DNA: TGCGCCAGCAGCCTGCAGGGGGGTTACGAGCAGTACTTC

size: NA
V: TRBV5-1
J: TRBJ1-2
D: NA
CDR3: CASSDNARTANYGYTF
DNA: TGCGCCAGCAGCGATAATGCCAGGACAGCTAACTATGGCTACACCTTC

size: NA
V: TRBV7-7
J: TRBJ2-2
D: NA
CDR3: CASSQLVQSTGELFF
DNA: TGTGCTAGCAGCCAACTAGTTCAGAGCACCGGGGAGCTGTTTTTT

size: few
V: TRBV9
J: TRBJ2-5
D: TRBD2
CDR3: CASSARGGYQETQYF
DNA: TGTGCCAGCAGCGCCCGGGGGGGATACCAAGAGACCCAGTACTTC

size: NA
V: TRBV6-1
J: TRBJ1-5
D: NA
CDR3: CASKRDPGNQPQHF
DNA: TGTGCCAGCAAGCGGGATCCTGGCAATCAGCCCCAGCATTTT

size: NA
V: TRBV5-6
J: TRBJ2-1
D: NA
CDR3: CASSLEGGQYNEQFF
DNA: TGTGCCAGCAGCTTGGAAGGCGGACAGTACAATGAGCAGTTCTTC

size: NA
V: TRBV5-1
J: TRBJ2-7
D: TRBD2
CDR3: CASSLAGVSGIYEQYF
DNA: TGCGCCAGCAGCTTGGCCGGGGTTAGCGGGATCTACGAGCAGTACTTC

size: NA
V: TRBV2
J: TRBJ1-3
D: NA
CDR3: CATTKELANGNTIYF
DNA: TGTGCCACCACAAAAGAACTAGCAAATGGAAACACCATATATTTT

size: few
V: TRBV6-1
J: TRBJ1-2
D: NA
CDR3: CASSVNYGYTF
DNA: TGTGCCAGCTCCGTTAACTATGGCTACACCTTC

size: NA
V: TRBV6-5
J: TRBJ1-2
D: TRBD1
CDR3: CASRQDRGPYGYTF
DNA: TGTGCCAGCAGACAGGACAGGGGGCCTTATGGCTACACCTTC

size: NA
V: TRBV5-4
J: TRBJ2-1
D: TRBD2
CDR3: CASSPGGSGGPDNEQFF
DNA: TGTGCCAGCAGCCCTGGTGGTAGCGGGGGGCCCGACAATGAGCAGTTCTTC

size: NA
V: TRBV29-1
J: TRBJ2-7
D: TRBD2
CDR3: CSVGEGSGTYEQYF
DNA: TGCAGCGTTGGGGAGGGTAGCGGAACCTACGAGCAGTACTTC

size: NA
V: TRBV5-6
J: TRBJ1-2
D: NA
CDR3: CASSLLQFAYGYTF
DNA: TGTGCCAGCAGCCTATTACAGTTCGCCTATGGCTACACCTTC

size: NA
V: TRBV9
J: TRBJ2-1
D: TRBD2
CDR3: CASTPREGLYNEQFF
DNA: TGTGCCAGCACCCCGCGGGAGGGCCTATACAATGAGCAGTTCTTC

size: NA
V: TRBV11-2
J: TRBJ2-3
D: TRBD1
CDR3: CASSRDRDTDTQYF
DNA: TGTGCCAGCAGTAGGGACAGGGACACAGATACGCAGTATTTT

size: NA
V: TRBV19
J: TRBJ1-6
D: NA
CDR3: CASEAAGNSPLHF
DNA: TGTGCCAGTGAAGCGGCGGGTAATTCACCCCTCCACTTT

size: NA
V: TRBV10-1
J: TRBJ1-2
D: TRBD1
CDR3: CASGPGQAFYGYTF
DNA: TGCGCCAGCGGGCCGGGACAGGCCTTCTATGGCTACACCTTC

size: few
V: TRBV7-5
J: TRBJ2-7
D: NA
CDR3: CVRSLVVGSYEQYF
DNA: TGTGTCAGAAGCTTAGTGGTCGGGTCCTACGAGCAGTACTTC

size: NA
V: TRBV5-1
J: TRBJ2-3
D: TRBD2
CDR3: CASSLGTSGAGQYF
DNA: TGCGCCAGCAGCCTAGGGACTAGCGGGGCGGGGCAGTATTTT

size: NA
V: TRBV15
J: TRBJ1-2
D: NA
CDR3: CATLQANYGYTF
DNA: TGTGCCACCTTACAAGCTAACTATGGCTACACCTTC

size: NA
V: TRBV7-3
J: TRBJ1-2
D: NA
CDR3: CASSLTPSAGLDNYGYTF
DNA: TGTGCCAGCAGCTTAACGCCGTCCGCGGGACTAGATAACTATGGCTACACCTTC

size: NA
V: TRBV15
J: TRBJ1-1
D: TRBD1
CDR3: CATSRGQGRGTEAFF
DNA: TGTGCCACCAGCAGAGGACAGGGGCGGGGTACTGAAGCTTTCTTT

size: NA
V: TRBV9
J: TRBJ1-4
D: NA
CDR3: CASGKDDSFEKLFF
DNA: TGTGCCAGCGGTAAGGACGACAGTTTCGAAAAACTGTTTTTT

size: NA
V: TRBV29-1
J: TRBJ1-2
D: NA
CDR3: CSVVREYGYTF
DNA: TGCAGCGTTGTCCGGGAATATGGCTACACCTTC

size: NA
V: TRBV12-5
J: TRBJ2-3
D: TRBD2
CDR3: CASGSGTSKHTDTQYF
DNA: TGTGCTAGTGGTTCCGGGACTAGCAAACACACAGATACGCAGTATTTT

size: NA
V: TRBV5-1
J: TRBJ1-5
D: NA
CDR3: CASSLLGVGNQPQHF
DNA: TGCGCCAGCAGCTTGTTGGGAGTTGGCAATCAGCCCCAGCATTTT

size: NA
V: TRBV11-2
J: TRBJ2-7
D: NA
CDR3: CASSTDSYEQYF
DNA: TGTGCCAGCAGCACAGACAGCTACGAGCAGTACTTC

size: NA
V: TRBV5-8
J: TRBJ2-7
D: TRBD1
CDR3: CASSKFTGTGGSTGYEQYF
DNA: TGTGCCAGCAGCAAATTTACCGGGACAGGGGGCAGTACTGGATACGAGCAGTACTTC

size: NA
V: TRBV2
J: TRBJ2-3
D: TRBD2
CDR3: CASSGLARSTDTQYF
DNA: TGTGCCAGCAGTGGACTAGCCCGTAGCACAGATACGCAGTATTTT

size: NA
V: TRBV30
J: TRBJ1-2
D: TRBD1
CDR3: CAWRGQGARKGGYTF
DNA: TGTGCCTGGAGGGGACAGGGGGCAAGGAAGGGAGGCTACACCTTC

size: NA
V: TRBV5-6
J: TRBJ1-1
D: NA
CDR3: CASSLVGREAFF
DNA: TGTGCCAGCAGCTTGGTGGGCAGGGAAGCTTTCTTT

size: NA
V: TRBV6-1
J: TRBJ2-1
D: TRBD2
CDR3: CASSGRGGAPSSYNEQFF
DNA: TGTGCCAGCAGTGGTCGGGGGGGGGCCCCGAGCTCCTACAATGAGCAGTTCTTC